This TCR beta chain was identified in a study of T cells in Graves' hyperthyroidism and ophthalmopathy. This clonotype has more than one count but fewer than ten. Germline CDR1 SGHRS, CDR2 YFSETQ. The CDR3 has 17 amino acids. J lost 5 bases, V lost 4 bases, and 14 bases had no gene match. Amplification of TCR beta CDR3 regions was performed using RNA transcripts as template. RT-PCR in the first round (using the HTBI primer set) targeted the TCR CDR3. TCRdb re-analysed the multiplex PCR reads in MiXCR, keeping a single row per CDR3 protein. The table records hundreds of thousands of distinct CDR3 sequences, 14% of them present only once.

The chain employs TRBV5-1 and TRBJ2-2; TRBD2 agrees at 7 bases. Sequencing was performed on blood. This clonotype was obtained from a woman aged 18-29 years with Graves' hyperthyroidism. The CDR3 spells CASSPGGGPGRTGELFF. The CDR3 DNA follows: TGCGCCAGCAGCCCGGGAGGTGGGCCAGGGCGGACCGGGGAGCTGTTTTTT.